This T cell receptor (beta chain) was recovered during a study of identical twins. General study results and limits: Models underpredicted monozygotic twin sharing of out-of-frame TCR alpha. Abundant beta clonotypes from cord blood had fewer insertions, unlike memory repertoires, which showed none.

A universal primer site arose from template switching, and cDNA bore unique molecular identifiers. TCRdb reanalysed the 5' RACE reads using MiXCR and keeps one entry per CDR3 protein. The table includes hundreds of thousands of distinct CDR3 sequences, around 12% detected once. This clonotype was counted at least ten times. The antigen remains unidentified. Each donor (without exception) was a healthy Caucasian. This CDR3 region has 13 residues. In germline, CDR1 is SQVTM, CDR2 ANQGSEA. V lost 3 bases and J 8 bases, leaving 14 bases between the germline ends. These same data were also listed under a study on yellow fever vaccine responses in identical twins.

The material sequenced was PBMCs. J is TRBJ2-1 and V is TRBV29-1; possibly TRBD1 for D (6 bases). This TCR was recovered from a woman younger than 35 in good health. CDR3 DNA sequence: TGCAGCGTTGACCCCAGGGGTTACGATGAGCAGTTCTTC. This codes for CSVDPRGYDEQFF.